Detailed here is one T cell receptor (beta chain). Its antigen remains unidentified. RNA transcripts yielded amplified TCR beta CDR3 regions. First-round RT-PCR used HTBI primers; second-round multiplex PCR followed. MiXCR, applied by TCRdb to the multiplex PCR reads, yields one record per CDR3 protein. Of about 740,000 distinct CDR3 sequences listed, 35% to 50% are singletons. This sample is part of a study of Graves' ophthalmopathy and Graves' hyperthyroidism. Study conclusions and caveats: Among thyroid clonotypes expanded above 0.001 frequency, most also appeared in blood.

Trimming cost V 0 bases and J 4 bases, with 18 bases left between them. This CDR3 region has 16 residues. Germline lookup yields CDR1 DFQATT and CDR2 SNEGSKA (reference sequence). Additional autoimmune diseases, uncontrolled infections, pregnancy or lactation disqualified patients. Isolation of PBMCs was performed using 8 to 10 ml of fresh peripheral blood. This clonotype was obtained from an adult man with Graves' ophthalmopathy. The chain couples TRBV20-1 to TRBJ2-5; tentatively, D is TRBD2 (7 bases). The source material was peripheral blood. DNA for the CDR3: TGCAGTGCTAGAGACCCCTGGCGGGGGCAGGGAGAGACCCAGTACTTC. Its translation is CSARDPWRGQGETQYF.